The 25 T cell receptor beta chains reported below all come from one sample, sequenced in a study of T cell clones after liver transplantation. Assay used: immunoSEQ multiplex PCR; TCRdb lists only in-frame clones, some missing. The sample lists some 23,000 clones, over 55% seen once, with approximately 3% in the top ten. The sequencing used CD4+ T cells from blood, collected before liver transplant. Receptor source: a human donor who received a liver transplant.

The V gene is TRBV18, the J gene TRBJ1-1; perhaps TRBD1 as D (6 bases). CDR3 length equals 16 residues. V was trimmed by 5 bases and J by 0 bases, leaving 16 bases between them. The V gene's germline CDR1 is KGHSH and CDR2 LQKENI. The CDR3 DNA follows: TGTGCCAGCTCATGGCGACGGACAGATTTGAACACTGAAGCTTTCTTT. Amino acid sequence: CASSWRRTDLNTEAFF.

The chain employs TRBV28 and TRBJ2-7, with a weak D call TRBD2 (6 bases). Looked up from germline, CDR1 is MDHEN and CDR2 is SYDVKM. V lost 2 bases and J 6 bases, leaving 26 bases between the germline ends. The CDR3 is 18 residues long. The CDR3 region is CASSLGGFGDVRGLEQYV. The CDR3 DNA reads TGTGCCAGCAGTTTAGGAGGGTTTGGGGATGTTAGGGGACTCGAGCAGTACGTC.

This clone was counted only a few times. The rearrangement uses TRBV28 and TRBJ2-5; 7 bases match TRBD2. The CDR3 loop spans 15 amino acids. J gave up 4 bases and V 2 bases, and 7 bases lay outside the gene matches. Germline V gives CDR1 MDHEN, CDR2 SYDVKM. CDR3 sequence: CASSLAPGGPETQYF. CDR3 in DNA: TGTGCCAGCAGTTTAGCCCCGGGAGGTCCAGAGACCCAGTACTTC.

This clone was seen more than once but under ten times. Here the CDR3 reads CASSFDGYTEAFF. The DNA for the CDR3 is TGTGCCAGCAGCTTTGACGGATACACTGAAGCTTTCTTT. The V and J genes are TRBV7-2 and TRBJ1-1; D is undetermined. The CDR3 is 13 residues long. V shed 3 bases and J shed 3 bases, with 8 bases lying between them. Per the germline V gene, CDR1 is SGHTA and CDR2 is FQGNSA.

The DNA of the CDR3 is TGCGCCAGCAGCTTGGGGGGACAGGCCTCAGATACGCAGTATTTT. Protein: CASSLGGQASDTQYF. The chain uses TRBV5-1 and TRBJ2-3, with 8 bases that match TRBD1. Losses at the gene ends were 0 bases for V and 4 bases for J; bases not matched to a gene: 4. The CDR3 totals 15 residues. Germline values: CDR1 SGHRS, CDR2 YFSETQ.

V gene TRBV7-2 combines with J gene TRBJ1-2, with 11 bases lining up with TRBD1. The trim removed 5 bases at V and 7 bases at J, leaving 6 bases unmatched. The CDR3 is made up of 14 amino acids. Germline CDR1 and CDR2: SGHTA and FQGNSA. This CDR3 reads CASSPGTGGIGYTF. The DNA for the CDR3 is TGTGCCAGCAGCCCCGGGACAGGGGGAATTGGCTACACCTTC.

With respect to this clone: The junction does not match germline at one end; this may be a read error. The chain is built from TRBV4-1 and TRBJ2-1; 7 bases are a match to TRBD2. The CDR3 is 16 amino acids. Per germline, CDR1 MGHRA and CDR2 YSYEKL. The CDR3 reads CASSQERAGTYNEQFF. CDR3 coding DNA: TGCGCCAGCAGTCAAGAGAGAGCGGGAACATACAATGAGCAGTTCTTC.

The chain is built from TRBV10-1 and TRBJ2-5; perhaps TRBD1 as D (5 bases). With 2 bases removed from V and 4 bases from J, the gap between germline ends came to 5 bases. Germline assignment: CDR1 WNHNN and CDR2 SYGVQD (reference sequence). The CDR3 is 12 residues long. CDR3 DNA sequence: TGCGCCAGCAGTGAGGACAGAGAGACCCAGTACTTC. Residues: CASSEDRETQYF.

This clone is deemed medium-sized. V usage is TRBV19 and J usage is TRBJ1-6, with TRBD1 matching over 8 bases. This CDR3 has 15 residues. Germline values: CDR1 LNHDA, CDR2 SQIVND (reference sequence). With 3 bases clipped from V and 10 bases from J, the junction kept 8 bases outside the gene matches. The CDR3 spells CASSIAGGGDSPLHF. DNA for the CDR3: TGTGCCAGTAGTATTGCAGGGGGCGGTGACTCACCCCTCCACTTT.

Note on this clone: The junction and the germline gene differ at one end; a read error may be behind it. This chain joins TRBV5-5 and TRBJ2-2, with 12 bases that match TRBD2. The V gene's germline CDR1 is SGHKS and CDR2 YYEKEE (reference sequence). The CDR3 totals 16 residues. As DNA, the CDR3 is TGTGCCGGCAGCCAAGGACTAGCGGGAAACACCGGGGAGCTGTTTTTT. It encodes CAGSQGLAGNTGELFF.

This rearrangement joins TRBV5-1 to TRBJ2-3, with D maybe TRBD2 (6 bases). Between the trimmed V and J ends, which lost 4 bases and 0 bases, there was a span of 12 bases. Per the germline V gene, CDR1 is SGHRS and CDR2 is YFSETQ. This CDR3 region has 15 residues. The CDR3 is CASSELSGSTDTQYF. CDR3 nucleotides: TGCGCCAGCAGCGAACTAAGCGGGAGCACAGATACGCAGTATTTT.

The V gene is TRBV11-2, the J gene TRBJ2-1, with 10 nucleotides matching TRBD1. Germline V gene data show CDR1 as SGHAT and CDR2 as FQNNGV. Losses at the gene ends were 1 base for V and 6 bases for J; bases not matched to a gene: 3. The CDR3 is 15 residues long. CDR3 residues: CASSLVGQGSNEQFF. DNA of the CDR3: TGTGCCAGCAGCTTAGTGGGACAGGGGAGCAATGAGCAGTTCTTC.

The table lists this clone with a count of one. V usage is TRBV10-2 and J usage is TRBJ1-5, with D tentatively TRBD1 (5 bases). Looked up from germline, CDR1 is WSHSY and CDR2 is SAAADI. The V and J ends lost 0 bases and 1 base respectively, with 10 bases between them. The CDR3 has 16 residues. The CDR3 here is CASSESGVGSNQPQHF. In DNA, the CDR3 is TGCGCCAGCAGTGAGTCAGGGGTGGGGAGCAATCAGCCCCAGCATTTT.

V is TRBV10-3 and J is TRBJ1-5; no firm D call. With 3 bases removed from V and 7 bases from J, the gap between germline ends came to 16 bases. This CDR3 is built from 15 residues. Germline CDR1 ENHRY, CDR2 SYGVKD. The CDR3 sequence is CAISETREGRQPQHF. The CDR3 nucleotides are TGTGCCATCAGTGAAACGAGGGAAGGAAGGCAGCCCCAGCATTTT.

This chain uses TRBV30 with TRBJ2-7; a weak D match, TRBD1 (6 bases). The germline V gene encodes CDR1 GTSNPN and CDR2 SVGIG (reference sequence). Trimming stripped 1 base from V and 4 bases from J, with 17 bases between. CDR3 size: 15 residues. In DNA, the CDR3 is TGTGCCTGGAGTGGTTCAGGGGTCTCGCGTTACGAGCAGTACTTC. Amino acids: CAWSGSGVSRYEQYF.

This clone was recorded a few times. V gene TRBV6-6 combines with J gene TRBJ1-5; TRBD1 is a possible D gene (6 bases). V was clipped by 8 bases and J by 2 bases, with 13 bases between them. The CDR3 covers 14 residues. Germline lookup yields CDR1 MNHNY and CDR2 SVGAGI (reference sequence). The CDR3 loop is CASRGPEGNQPQHF. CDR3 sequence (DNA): TGTGCCAGCCGGGGGCCCGAGGGCAATCAGCCCCAGCATTTT.

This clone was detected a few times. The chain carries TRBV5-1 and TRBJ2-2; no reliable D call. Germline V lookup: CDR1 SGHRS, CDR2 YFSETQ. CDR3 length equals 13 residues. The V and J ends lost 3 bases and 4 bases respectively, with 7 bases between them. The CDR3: CASSSTFTGELFF. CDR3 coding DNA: TGCGCCAGCAGCTCGACATTCACCGGGGAGCTGTTTTTT.

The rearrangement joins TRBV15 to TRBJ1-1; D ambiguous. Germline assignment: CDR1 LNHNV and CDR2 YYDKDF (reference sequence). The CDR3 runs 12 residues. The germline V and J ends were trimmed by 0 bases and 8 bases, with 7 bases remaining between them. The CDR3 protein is CATSRDKGEAFF. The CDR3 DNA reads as TGTGCCACCAGCAGAGATAAGGGAGAAGCTTTCTTT.

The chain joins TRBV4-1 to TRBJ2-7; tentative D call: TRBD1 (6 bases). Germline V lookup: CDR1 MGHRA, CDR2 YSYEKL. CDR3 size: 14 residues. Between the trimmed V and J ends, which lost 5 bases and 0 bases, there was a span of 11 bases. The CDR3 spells CASSSRDNSYEQYF. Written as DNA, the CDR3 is TGCGCCAGCAGCTCCCGGGACAACTCCTACGAGCAGTACTTC.

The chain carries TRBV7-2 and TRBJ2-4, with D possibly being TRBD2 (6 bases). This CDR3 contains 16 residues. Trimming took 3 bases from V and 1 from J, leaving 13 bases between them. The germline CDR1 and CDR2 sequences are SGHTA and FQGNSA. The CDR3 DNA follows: TGTGCCAGCAGCTTCGGGGGTGGCCTTGCCAAAAACATTCAGTACTTC. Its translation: CASSFGGGLAKNIQYF.

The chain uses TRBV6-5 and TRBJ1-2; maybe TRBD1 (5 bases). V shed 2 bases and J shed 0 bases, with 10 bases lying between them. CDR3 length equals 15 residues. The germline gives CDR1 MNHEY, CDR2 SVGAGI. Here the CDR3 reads CASSYTGTANYGYTF. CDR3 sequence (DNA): TGTGCCAGCAGTTACACCGGGACGGCTAACTATGGCTACACCTTC.

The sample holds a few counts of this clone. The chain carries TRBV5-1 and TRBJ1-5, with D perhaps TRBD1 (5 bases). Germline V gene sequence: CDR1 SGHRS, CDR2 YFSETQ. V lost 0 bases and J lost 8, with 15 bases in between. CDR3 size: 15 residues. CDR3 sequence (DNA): TGCGCCAGCAGCTTGGAGGGGACCTCCATCGAGCCCCAGCATTTT. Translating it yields CASSLEGTSIEPQHF.

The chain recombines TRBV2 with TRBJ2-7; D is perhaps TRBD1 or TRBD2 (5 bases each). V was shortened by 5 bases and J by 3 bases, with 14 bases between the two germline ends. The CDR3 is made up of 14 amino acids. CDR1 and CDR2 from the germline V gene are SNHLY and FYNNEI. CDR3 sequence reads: CASSRDGGRYEQYF. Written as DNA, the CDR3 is TGTGCCAGCAGTCGGGACGGCGGGCGCTACGAGCAGTACTTC.

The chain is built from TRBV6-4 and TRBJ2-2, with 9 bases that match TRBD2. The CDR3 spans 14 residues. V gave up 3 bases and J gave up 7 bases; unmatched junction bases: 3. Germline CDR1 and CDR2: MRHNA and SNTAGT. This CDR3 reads CASSELAGNGELFF. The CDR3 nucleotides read TGTGCCAGCAGTGAACTAGCGGGTAACGGGGAGCTGTTTTTT.

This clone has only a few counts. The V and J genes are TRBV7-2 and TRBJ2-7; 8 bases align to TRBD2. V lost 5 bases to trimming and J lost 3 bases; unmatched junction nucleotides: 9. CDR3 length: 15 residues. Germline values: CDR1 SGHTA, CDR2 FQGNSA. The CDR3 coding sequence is TGTGCCAGCAGCCAGGCTCCGGGACTAGGCTACGAGCAGTACGTC. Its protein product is CASSQAPGLGYEQYV.